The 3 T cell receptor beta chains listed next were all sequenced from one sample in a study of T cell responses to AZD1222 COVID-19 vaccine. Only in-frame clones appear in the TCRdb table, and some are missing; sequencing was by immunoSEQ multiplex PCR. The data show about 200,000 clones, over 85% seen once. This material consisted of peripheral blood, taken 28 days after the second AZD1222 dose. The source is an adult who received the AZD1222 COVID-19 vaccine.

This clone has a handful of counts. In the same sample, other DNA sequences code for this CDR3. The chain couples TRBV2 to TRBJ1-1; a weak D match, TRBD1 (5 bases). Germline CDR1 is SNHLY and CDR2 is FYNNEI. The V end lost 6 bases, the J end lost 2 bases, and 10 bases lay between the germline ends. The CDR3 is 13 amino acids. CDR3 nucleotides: TGTGCCAGCAGCCAAGGGGAAAACACTGAAGCTTTCTTT. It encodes CASSQGENTEAFF. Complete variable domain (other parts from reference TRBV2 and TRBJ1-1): EPEVTQTPSHQVTQMGQEVILRCVPISNHLYFYWYRQILGQKVEFLVSFYNNEISEKSEIFDDQFSVERPDGSNFTLKIRSTKLEDSAMYFCASSQGENTEAFFGQGTRLTVV.

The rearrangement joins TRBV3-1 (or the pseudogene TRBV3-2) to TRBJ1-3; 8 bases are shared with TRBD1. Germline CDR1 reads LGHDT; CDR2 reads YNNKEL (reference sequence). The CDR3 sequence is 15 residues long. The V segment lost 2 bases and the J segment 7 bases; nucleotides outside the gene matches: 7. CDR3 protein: CASSQTTGAPNTIYF. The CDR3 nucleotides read TGTGCCAGCAGCCAAACGACAGGGGCCCCCAACACCATATATTTT.

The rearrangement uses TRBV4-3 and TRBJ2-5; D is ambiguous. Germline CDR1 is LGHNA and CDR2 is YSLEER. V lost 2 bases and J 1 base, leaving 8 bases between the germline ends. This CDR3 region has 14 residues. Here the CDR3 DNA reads TGCGCCAGCAGCCAATTTTCGGTCCAAGAGACCCAGTACTTC. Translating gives CASSQFSVQETQYF.